One and the same sample provided the 19 T cell receptor beta chains below, sequenced in a study of cytomegalovirus exposure and HLA in healthy donors. The method was immunoSEQ multiplex PCR; TCRdb's version includes in-frame clones alone and lacks a portion of them. The sample has 150,000 to 200,000 clones; 95% to 96% are singletons. Sequenced sample: PBMCs. The receptors originated from a woman between 18 and 29 years old in good health and CMV-seronegative.

The chain carries TRBV15 and TRBJ2-1, with 13 bases identical to TRBD2. The germline V gene encodes CDR1 LNHNV and CDR2 YYDKDF (reference sequence). The CDR3 length is 16 residues. V lost 1 base, J lost 7 bases, and 4 bases stayed unmatched. In nucleotides, the CDR3 is TGTGCCACCAGCAGAGGGGGACTAGCGGGGATGAATGAGCAGTTCTTC. Protein sequence: CATSRGGLAGMNEQFF.

V and J are TRBV2 and TRBJ1-5; possibly TRBD1 for D (6 bases). V shed 7 bases and J shed 6 bases, with 13 bases lying between them. The CDR3 contains 13 residues. Germline lookup yields CDR1 SNHLY and CDR2 FYNNEI. The CDR3 loop reads CASKNRGGQPQHF. CDR3 nucleotide sequence: TGTGCCAGCAAAAATAGGGGGGGTCAGCCCCAGCATTTT.

The chain combines TRBV7-2 with TRBJ1-2; 7 bases match TRBD1. The junction had 12 bases not matched to a gene; V was cut back by 2 bases and J by 6 bases. Germline values: CDR1 SGHTA, CDR2 FQGNSA. The CDR3 is 16 amino acids. CDR3 sequence: CASSLTRSGTVDGYTF. CDR3 nucleotides: TGTGCCAGCAGCTTAACTCGTTCCGGGACAGTTGATGGCTACACCTTC.

The CDR3 DNA follows: TGTGCCAGCAGCCTATTACAGGGGAGCACAGATACGCAGTATTTT. Its protein is CASSLLQGSTDTQYF. The chain employs TRBV4-2 and TRBJ2-3; 7 bases align to TRBD1. V shed 4 bases and J 0 bases; nucleotides not matched to a gene: 4. Germline CDR1 and CDR2: LGHNA and YNFKEQ. The CDR3 runs to 15 residues.

The chain uses TRBV4-1 and TRBJ1-3; no clear D gene. CDR3 length equals 18 residues. The germline V and J ends were trimmed by 2 bases and 0 bases, with 17 bases remaining between them. Germline lookup yields CDR1 MGHRA and CDR2 YSYEKL. CDR3 in amino acids: CASSQSRDIDLSGNTIYF. In DNA form, the CDR3 reads TGCGCCAGCAGCCAAAGTAGAGACATCGACCTCTCTGGAAACACCATATATTTT.

V usage is TRBV7-6 and J usage is TRBJ2-7; the D gene is possibly TRBD2 (6 bases). Trimming pared 1 base from V and 3 bases from J, leaving 10 bases between. The CDR3 runs 14 residues. From germline, CDR1 is SGHVS and CDR2 FNYEAQ. The CDR3 coding sequence is TGTGCCAGCAGCTTAGGCGGGAAAAACTACGAGCAGTACTTC. Encoded protein: CASSLGGKNYEQYF.

The gene calls are TRBV19 and TRBJ2-2; TRBD2 aligns across 7 bases. CDR3 length: 14 amino acids. Trimming cost V 6 bases and J 2 bases; bases outside gene matches: 3. In germline, CDR1 is LNHDA, CDR2 SQIVND (reference sequence). CDR3 loop: CASRRGGNTGELFF. The CDR3 nucleotides are TGTGCCAGTAGGCGCGGGGGAAACACCGGGGAGCTGTTTTTT.

The chain carries TRBV11-2 and TRBJ2-7; no reliable D call. V was pared by 0 bases and J by 3 bases, with 6 bases between. Germline V gene lookup returns CDR1 SGHAT and CDR2 FQNNGV. CDR3 length equals 13 residues. CDR3 sequence reads: CASSLEYSYEQYF. The CDR3 coding sequence is TGTGCCAGCAGCTTAGAGTACAGCTACGAGCAGTACTTC.

J is TRBJ2-7 and V is TRBV7-8; a possible D gene is TRBD1 (6 bases). Trimming cost V 1 base and J 1 base, with 8 bases left between them. Germline V gives CDR1 SGHVS, CDR2 FQNEAQ. The CDR3 runs to 14 residues. The CDR3 spells CASSLVQGSYEQYF. The CDR3 bases are TGTGCCAGCAGCTTAGTACAGGGATCCTACGAGCAGTACTTC.

The J gene is TRBJ1-4, the V gene TRBV19; 8 positions match TRBD1. Germline V gene sequence: CDR1 LNHDA, CDR2 SQIVND (reference sequence). The ends lost 5 bases at V and 10 bases at J; junction bases unmatched: 18. The CDR3 runs 17 residues. CDR3 nucleotides: TGTGCCAGTAGTTCCGCCGCGGACAGGGTAATAGGGGGAAAACTGTTTTTT. This translates into CASSSAADRVIGGKLFF.

This clone was counted a single time. The chain couples TRBV5-1 to TRBJ1-1, with a tentative D call TRBD1 (5 bases). The CDR3 contains 12 residues. Germline loops: CDR1 SGHRS, CDR2 YFSETQ. V shed 4 bases and J shed 5 bases, with 9 bases lying between them. The CDR3 coding sequence is TGCGCCAGCAGCGGGGGGAGTACTGAAGCTTTCTTT. Translated: CASSGGSTEAFF.

V and J are TRBV18 and TRBJ2-7; D call uncertain. Trimming removed 2 bases from V and 2 bases from J, with 13 bases in between. There are 15 residues in the CDR3. The germline CDR1 and CDR2 sequences are KGHSH and LQKENI. DNA for the CDR3: TGTGCCAGCTCACCAACGCGGAATTCGGCCTACGAGCAGTACTTC. It encodes CASSPTRNSAYEQYF.

The chain combines TRBV5-6 with TRBJ1-3; 7 bases match TRBD1. V lost 0 bases to trimming and J lost 0 bases; unmatched junction nucleotides: 0. The CDR3 totals 15 residues. CDR1 is SGHDT, CDR2 YYEEEE, per germline. For the CDR3, the DNA is TGTGCCAGCAGCTTGGGGACAGGCTCTGGAAACACCATATATTTT. This codes for CASSLGTGSGNTIYF.

This clone was seen a single time. The chain uses TRBV7-9 and TRBJ1-1; D is ambiguous. Trimming took off 1 base at V and 0 bases at J, with 3 bases between the two ends. Germline V gene sequence: CDR1 SEHNR, CDR2 FQNEAQ (reference sequence). This CDR3 is 13 amino acids long. As DNA, the CDR3 is TGTGCCAGCAGCTTAGATATGAACACTGAAGCTTTCTTT. This gives the protein CASSLDMNTEAFF.

This clone appeared once. The chain uses TRBV4-3 and TRBJ1-1, with D maybe TRBD1 (5 bases). CDR3 length: 13 amino acids. V was cut by 1 base and J by 10 bases, with 13 bases left in between. In germline, CDR1 is LGHNA, CDR2 YSLEER. CDR3 protein: CASSQVQGRAAFF. Written as DNA, the CDR3 is TGCGCCAGCAGCCAAGTCCAGGGCAGGGCAGCTTTCTTT.

The chain employs TRBV7-9 and TRBJ2-3; D unclear. The CDR3 has 17 amino acids. Deletions cut 0 bases from V and 0 bases from J, with 13 bases between. CDR1 and CDR2 from the germline V gene are SEHNR and FQNEAQ (reference sequence). CDR3 bases: TGTGCCAGCAGCTTAGCCGAATTAGCTGTTAGCACAGATACGCAGTATTTT. It specifies CASSLAELAVSTDTQYF.

The chain joins TRBV5-1 to TRBJ2-3, with 13 nucleotides matching TRBD2. The V gene's germline CDR1 is SGHRS and CDR2 YFSETQ. This CDR3 is built from 17 residues. V gave up 2 bases and J gave up 5 bases; unmatched junction bases: 8. The CDR3 bases are TGCGCCAGCAGCTTACTTACTAGCGGGGGGGACGTAGATACGCAGTATTTT. It encodes CASSLLTSGGDVDTQYF.

This clone was seen a single time. The chain links TRBV20-1 to TRBJ2-1; maybe TRBD1 (5 bases). The CDR3 runs 11 residues. Trimming shortened V by 4 bases and J by 5 bases, and 6 bases separated the two germline ends. Germline V gene data show CDR1 as DFQATT and CDR2 as SNEGSKA (reference sequence). CDR3 nucleotide sequence: TGCAGTGCTACCAGGGACAATGAGCAGTTCTTC. Amino acid sequence: CSATRDNEQFF.

V gene TRBV4-1 combines with J gene TRBJ2-7; TRBD1 matches at 9 bases. Germline V gives CDR1 MGHRA, CDR2 YSYEKL. The V gene end was trimmed by 0 bases and the J gene end by 4 bases; junction bases not matched to a gene: 7. The CDR3 loop spans 16 amino acids. The chain's CDR3 is CASSQDLGQGSYEQYF. As DNA, the CDR3 is TGCGCCAGCAGCCAAGATCTCGGACAGGGGAGTTACGAGCAGTACTTC.